This T cell receptor beta chain stems from a study of blood T cell repertoires in COVID-19. Overall study context: T cells, B-cell-depleted T cells, or PBMCs provided the cDNA or gDNA that served as material.

The CDR3 contains 13 residues. Trimming took 3 bases from V and 6 from J, leaving 9 bases between them. CDR1 and CDR2 from the germline V gene are LGHDT and YNNKEL (reference sequence). Study processing details: Reference gene primer amplification gave nucleated cell count estimates. Measured with immunoSEQ multiplex PCR; TCRdb has only the in-frame clones, and not every one. The V and J calls and clone size come from that table; D and trimming were worked out from the DNA. The sample lists fewer than 85,000 clones, 75% to 90% occurring once. The material sequenced was peripheral blood. The receptor's source is a man at least 80 years old with acute or convalescent COVID-19. The rearrangement links TRBV3-1 (or the pseudogene TRBV3-2) to TRBJ1-5; a weak D match, TRBD1 (5 bases). The CDR3: CASSHGGTQPQHF. CDR3 sequence (DNA): TGTGCCAGCAGCCATGGAGGGACTCAGCCCCAGCATTTT.